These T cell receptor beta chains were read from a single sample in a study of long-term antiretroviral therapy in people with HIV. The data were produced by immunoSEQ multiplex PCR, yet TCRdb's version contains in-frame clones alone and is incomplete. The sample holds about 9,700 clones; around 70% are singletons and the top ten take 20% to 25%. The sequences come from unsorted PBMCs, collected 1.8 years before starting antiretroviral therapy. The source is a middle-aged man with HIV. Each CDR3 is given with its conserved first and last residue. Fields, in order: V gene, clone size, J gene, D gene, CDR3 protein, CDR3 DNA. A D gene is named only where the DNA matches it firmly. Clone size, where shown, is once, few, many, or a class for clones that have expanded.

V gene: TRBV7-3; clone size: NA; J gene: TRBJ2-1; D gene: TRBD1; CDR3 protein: CASSFWTGGTGNEQFF; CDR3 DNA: TGTGCCAGCAGCTTTTGGACAGGAGGAACGGGCAATGAGCAGTTCTTC
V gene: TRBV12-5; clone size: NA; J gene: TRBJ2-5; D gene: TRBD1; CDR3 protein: CASRGYQETQYF; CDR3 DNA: TGTGCTAGCAGGGGGTACCAAGAGACCCAGTACTTC
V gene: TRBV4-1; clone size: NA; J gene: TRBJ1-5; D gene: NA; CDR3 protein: CASSQGGGGGPQHF; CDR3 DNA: TGCGCCAGCAGCCAAGGCGGGGGAGGAGGGCCCCAGCATTTT
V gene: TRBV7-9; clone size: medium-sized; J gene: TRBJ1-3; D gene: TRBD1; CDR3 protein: CASSRADRGYGNTIYF; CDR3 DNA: TGTGCCAGCAGCCGGGCGGACAGGGGATACGGAAACACCATATATTTT
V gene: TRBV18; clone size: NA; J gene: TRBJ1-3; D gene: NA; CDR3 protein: CASSPRGETSGNTIYF; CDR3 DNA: TGTGCCAGCTCACCCAGGGGCGAAACGTCTGGAAACACCATATATTTT
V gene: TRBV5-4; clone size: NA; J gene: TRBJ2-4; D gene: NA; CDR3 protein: CASSLQGAKNIQYF; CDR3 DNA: TGTGCCAGCAGCTTGCAGGGAGCCAAAAACATTCAGTACTTC
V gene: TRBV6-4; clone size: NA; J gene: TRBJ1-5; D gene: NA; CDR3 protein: CASSWDSNQPQHF; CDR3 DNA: TGTGCCAGCAGCTGGGATAGCAATCAGCCCCAGCATTTT
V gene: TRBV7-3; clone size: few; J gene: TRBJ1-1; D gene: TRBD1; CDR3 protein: CASSSQGGITEAFF; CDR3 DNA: TGTGCCAGCAGCTCCCAGGGGGGAATAACTGAAGCTTTCTTT
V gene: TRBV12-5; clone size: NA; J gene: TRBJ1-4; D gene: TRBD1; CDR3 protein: CASGTGTGGYAEKLFF; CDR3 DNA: TGTGCTAGTGGAACCGGGACAGGGGGCTATGCTGAAAAACTGTTTTTT
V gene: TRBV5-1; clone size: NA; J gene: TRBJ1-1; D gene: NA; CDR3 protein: CASSRDFWTEAFF; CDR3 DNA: TGCGCCAGCTCCAGGGACTTTTGGACTGAAGCTTTCTTT
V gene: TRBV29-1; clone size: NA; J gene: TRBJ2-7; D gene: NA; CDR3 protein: CSVDGDTGTYEQYF; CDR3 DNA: TGCAGCGTTGACGGGGACACCGGGACCTACGAGCAGTACTTC
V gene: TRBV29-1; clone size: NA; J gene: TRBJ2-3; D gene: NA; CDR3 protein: CSVDTGGTDTQYF; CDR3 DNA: TGCAGCGTTGATACGGGGGGCACAGATACGCAGTATTTT
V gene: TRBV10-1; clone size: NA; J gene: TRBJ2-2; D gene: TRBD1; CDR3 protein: CASRPDRDTGELFF; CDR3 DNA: TGCGCCAGCAGACCCGACAGGGACACCGGGGAGCTGTTTTTT
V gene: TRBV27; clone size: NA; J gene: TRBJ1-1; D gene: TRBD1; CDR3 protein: CASSLGLGQGKEAEAFF; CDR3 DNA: TGTGCCAGCAGTTTAGGGTTAGGACAGGGTAAGGAAGCTGAAGCTTTCTTT
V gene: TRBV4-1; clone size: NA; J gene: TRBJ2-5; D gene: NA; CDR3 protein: CASSQDQGRGTQYF; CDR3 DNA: TGCGCCAGCAGCCAAGATCAGGGGCGGGGGACCCAGTACTTC
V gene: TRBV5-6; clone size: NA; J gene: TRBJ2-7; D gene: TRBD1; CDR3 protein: CASSFGQGGHEQYF; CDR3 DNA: TGTGCCAGCAGCTTCGGACAGGGTGGGCACGAGCAGTACTTC